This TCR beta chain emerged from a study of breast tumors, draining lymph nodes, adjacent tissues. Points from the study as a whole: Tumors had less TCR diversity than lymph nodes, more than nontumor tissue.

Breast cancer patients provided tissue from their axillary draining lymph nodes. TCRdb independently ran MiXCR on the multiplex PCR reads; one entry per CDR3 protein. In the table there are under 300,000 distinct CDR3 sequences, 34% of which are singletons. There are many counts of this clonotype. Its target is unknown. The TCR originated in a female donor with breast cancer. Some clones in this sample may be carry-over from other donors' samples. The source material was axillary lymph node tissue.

CDR3 sequence (DNA): TGTGCCTGGAGTGTCGCAGCGGGAGGAACAGATACGCAGTATTTT. This gives the protein CAWSVAAGGTDTQYF. The rearrangement uses TRBV30 and TRBJ2-3; 9 positions agree with TRBD2. V lost 0 bases, J lost 3 bases, and 4 bases stayed unmatched. CDR3 length equals 15 residues. Per germline, CDR1 GTSNPN and CDR2 SVGIG (reference sequence).